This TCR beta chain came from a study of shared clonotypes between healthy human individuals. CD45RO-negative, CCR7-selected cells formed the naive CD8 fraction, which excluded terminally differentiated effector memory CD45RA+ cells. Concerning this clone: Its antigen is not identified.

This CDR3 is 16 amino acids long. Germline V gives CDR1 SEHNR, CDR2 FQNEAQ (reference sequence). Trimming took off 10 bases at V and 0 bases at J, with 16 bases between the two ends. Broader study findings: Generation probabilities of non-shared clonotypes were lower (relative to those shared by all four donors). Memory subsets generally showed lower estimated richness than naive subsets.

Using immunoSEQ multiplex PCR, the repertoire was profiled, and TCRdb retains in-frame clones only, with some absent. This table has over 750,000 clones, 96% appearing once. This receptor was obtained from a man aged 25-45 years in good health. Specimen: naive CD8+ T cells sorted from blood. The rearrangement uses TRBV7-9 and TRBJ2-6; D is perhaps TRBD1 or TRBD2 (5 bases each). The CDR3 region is CATFREPLSGANVLTF. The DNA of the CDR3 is TGTGCCACGTTCAGGGAGCCCCTCTCTGGGGCCAACGTCCTGACTTTC.